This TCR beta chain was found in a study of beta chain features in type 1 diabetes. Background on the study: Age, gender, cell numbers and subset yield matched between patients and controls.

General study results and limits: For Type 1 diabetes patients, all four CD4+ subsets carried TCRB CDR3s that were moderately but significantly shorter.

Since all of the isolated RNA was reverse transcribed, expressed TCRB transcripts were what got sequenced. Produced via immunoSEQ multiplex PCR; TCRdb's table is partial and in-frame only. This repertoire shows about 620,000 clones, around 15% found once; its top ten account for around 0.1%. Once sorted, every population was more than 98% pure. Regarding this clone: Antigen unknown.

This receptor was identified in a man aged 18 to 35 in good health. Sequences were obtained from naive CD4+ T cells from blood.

The CDR3: CASGGESTGELFF. In DNA, the CDR3 is TGTGCTAGTGGTGGGGAGAGCACCGGGGAGCTGTTTTTT. The chain has TRBV12-5 and TRBJ2-2, with D perhaps matching TRBD2 (5 bases). This CDR3 has 13 residues. Germline values: CDR1 LGHNT, CDR2 FRNRAP. V was shortened by 5 bases and J by 4 bases, with 8 bases between the two germline ends.